What follows describes a single TCR beta chain. Its antigen is undetermined. The data were taken from a study of T-cell reconstitution after alpha-beta-depleted transplantation in children. Regarding the study as a whole: As was reported, about two months after transplant, alpha-beta T cells came from several hundred expanded graft clones.

V was clipped by 5 bases and J by 3 bases, with 15 bases between them. CDR3 length: 14 amino acids. Per the germline V gene, CDR1 is SGHRS and CDR2 is YFSETQ. Unique molecular identifiers tagged the TCRbeta library. TCRdb re-called the PCR reads with MiXCR, one entry per CDR3 protein. The table lists 780,000 or so distinct CDR3 sequences, 16% of them singletons. The source was PBMCs, mostly from graft donor cells, collected 360 days after TCRalphabeta/CD19-depleted stem cell transplant. This chain connects TRBV5-1 to TRBJ2-7, with unresolved D. The sequence was obtained from a male patient between 10 and 17 years old who had a stem cell transplant for acute lymphoblastic leukemia, so the T cells may come from the graft donor. CDR3 bases: TGCGCCAGCAGTTTGAGGCCTGTTAACTACGAGCAGTACTTC. It translates to CASSLRPVNYEQYF.